These 17 T cell receptor beta chains came from one sample sequenced in a study of tumor and adjacent non-tumor tissue in lung cancer. The library came from three nested PCR rounds adapted from ARM-PCR protocols. TCRdb ran MiXCR on the multiplex PCR reads and lists one entry per CDR3 protein. The top ten hold 40% to 65% of the sample, which has 70,000 to 90,000 distinct CDR3 sequences, 80% to 90% seen once. RNA was extracted from bulk tissue without any cell sorting. More than 3 cm separated this lung sample from the edge of the tumor. Sequences were obtained from distant non-tumor lung tissue. The receptors derive from a man aged 60-69 years with non-small cell lung cancer.

The chain employs TRBV20-1 and TRBJ1-5; maybe TRBD1 (5 bases). Trimming shortened V by 6 bases and J by 8 bases, and 17 bases separated the two germline ends. Germline V gene data show CDR1 as DFQATT and CDR2 as SNEGSKA (reference sequence). The CDR3 is 13 amino acids. The CDR3 DNA reads as TGCAGTGCCAATCCGGGGGGAGATGAGCCCCAGCATTTT. Encoded protein: CSANPGGDEPQHF.

This clonotype was seen a single time. In this CDR3 the conserved last residue, phenylalanine or tryptophan, is missing, so a read error is likely. V and J are TRBV12-3 or TRBV12-4 and TRBJ2-3; 14 nucleotides align to TRBD2. The CDR3 runs to 17 residues. V shed 5 bases, J shed 5 bases, and the junction held 9 bases outside the gene matches. The CDR3 here is CASSAGLAGVPGDTQYS. The CDR3 nucleotides are TGTGCCAGCAGTGCGGGACTAGCGGGGGTGCCTGGAGATACGCAGTATTCT.

This clonotype showed up many times. This chain links TRBV12-3 or TRBV12-4 with TRBJ1-5; perhaps TRBD1 as D (6 bases). CDR3 length: 14 residues. The V gene lost 6 bases and the J gene lost 4 bases, with 13 bases spanning the gap. CDR3 protein: CASSLQGGNQPQHF. The CDR3 nucleotides read TGTGCCAGCAGCCTACAGGGAGGTAATCAGCCCCAGCATTTT.

On this clonotype itself: The junction differs from germline at one of its ends, possibly a read error. The chain is built from TRBV11-2 and TRBJ2-7; unclear D gene. Germline CDR1 reads SGHAT; CDR2 reads FQNNGV. The CDR3 loop spans 17 amino acids. The CDR3 DNA is TGTCCCAGCAGCTTAATCCCCGAGGCCCTCAAAGGCTACGAGCATTATTTC. Translated: CPSSLIPEALKGYEHYF.

This clonotype was counted only a few times. The genes are TRBV5-1 and TRBJ2-3; D perhaps matches TRBD2 (5 bases). V shed 4 bases and J shed 4 bases, with 10 bases lying between them. CDR3 length equals 13 residues. The germline gives CDR1 SGHRS, CDR2 YFSETQ. The CDR3 nucleotides read TGCGCCAGCAGCCCGGGGATCTCAGATACGCAGTATTTT. It encodes CASSPGISDTQYF.

A remark on this clonotype: The CDR3 carries no conserved terminal phenylalanine or tryptophan, so it likely arises from a read error. The chain employs TRBV11-2 and TRBJ2-6; perhaps TRBD1 as D (5 bases). The CDR3 has 19 residues. Germline CDR1 reads SGHAT; CDR2 reads FQNNGV. The CDR3, as DNA: TGTGCCAGCAGCTTAGTTCCAAAGCACAGGCCCTCTGGGACCAACGTCCTGACTATC. Its translation: CASSLVPKHRPSGTNVLTI.

This clonotype was seen a handful of times. Written as DNA, the CDR3 is TGTGCCAGCAGCTTAGGGGACAATAATTCACCCCTCCACTTT. Its translation: CASSLGDNNSPLHF. This chain links TRBV11-2 with TRBJ1-6; possible D gene TRBD1, 6 bases. Germline V lookup: CDR1 SGHAT, CDR2 FQNNGV. The CDR3 consists of 14 residues. Trimming cost V 1 base and J 5 bases, with 6 bases left between them.

Concerning this clonotype: Its ends do not fully match the called genes, so a read error is possible. Here the CDR3 reads CVSNFGGIVGAFF. The CDR3 DNA sequence: TGTGTCAGCAACTTCGGGGGGATAGTGGGAGCTTTCTTT. This rearrangement joins TRBV11-1 to TRBJ1-1, with D possibly being TRBD1 (5 bases). CDR3 length equals 13 residues. Germline CDR1 reads SGHAT; CDR2 reads FQDESV (reference sequence).

Points on this clonotype: No conserved phenylalanine or tryptophan is present at the end of the CDR3, so a read error is the likely explanation. The J gene is TRBJ2-3, the V gene TRBV29-1; D perhaps matches TRBD1 (7 bases). The CDR3 spans 14 residues. Trimming removed 7 bases at V and 6 bases at J, with 20 bases between. CDR1 and CDR2 from the germline V gene are SQVTM and ANQGSEA. CDR3 in DNA: TGCAGCGACGGAGGGGGACAGTCGTCGGATACGCAGTATCTT. This codes for CSDGGGQSSDTQYL.

In this sample, this clonotype turned up many times. V and J are TRBV29-1 and TRBJ1-1; D gene uncertain. Germline V gene sequence: CDR1 SQVTM, CDR2 ANQGSEA. Trimming removed 5 bases from V and 3 bases from J, with 4 bases in between. The CDR3 covers 10 residues. The CDR3 nucleotides read TGCAGCGTTCGGTACACTGAAGCTTTCTTT. Residues: CSVRYTEAFF.

A remark on this clonotype: Mismatch with germline at one junction end may stem from a read error. The chain is built from TRBV11-2 and TRBJ2-5; possibly TRBD1 for D (6 bases). This CDR3 spans 14 amino acids. CDR1 SGHAT and CDR2 FQNNGV come from the germline V gene. As DNA, the CDR3 is TGTGCCGGCAGCCCTGGACAGCTCCAAGAGACCCAGTACTTC. Amino acids: CAGSPGQLQETQYF. Using reference TRBV11-2 and TRBJ2-5 for the parts outside the CDR3, the full variable domain is EAGVAQSPRYKIIEKRQSVAFWCNPISGHATLYWYQQILGQGPKLLIQFQNNGVVDDSQLPKDRFSAERLKGVDSTLKIQPAKLEDSAVYLCAGSPGQLQETQYFGPGTRLLVL.

This clonotype was seen once. The germline gene is not matched at one end of the junction; a read error may be the cause. The rearrangement uses TRBV11-2 and TRBJ2-5; D may be TRBD1 (6 bases). CDR1 is SGHAT and CDR2 is FQNNGV in the germline V gene. This CDR3 is 14 amino acids long. The CDR3 bases are TGTGCCAGCAGCTCCGGACAGTTTCTTGAGACTCAGTACTTC. Protein product: CASSSGQFLETQYF.

Comment on this clonotype: An end of the junction does not agree with germline; a read error may underlie this. The chain employs TRBV11-2 and TRBJ2-5; maybe TRBD2 (7 bases). CDR1 and CDR2 from the germline V gene are SGHAT and FQNNGV. The length of the CDR3 is 16 residues. The CDR3: CPSSSTMGGPKETQSF. Here the CDR3 DNA reads TGTCCCAGCAGCTCCACAATGGGGGGGCCAAAGGAGACCCAGAGCTTC.

The V and J genes are TRBV6-1 and TRBJ2-1, with a possible D match to TRBD1 (6 bases). This CDR3 comprises 13 residues. Trimming took off 6 bases at V and 10 bases at J, with 16 bases between the two ends. Germline loops: CDR1 MNHNS, CDR2 SASEGT. The chain's CDR3 is CASRDRMGSEQFF. As DNA, the CDR3 is TGTGCCAGCAGAGACAGGATGGGCTCCGAGCAGTTCTTC.

V gene TRBV20-1 combines with J gene TRBJ1-5; TRBD1 might be the D (5 bases). The V gene's germline CDR1 is DFQATT and CDR2 SNEGSKA (reference sequence). Between the trimmed V and J ends, which lost 5 bases and 16 bases, there was a span of 27 bases. The CDR3 contains 14 residues. The DNA for the CDR3 is TGCAGTGCTCTGACAGACGACTTGAAAATGGTCCAACATTTT. This codes for CSALTDDLKMVQHF.

A word on this clonotype: An end of the junction differs from the germline gene, which may be a read error. The J gene is TRBJ2-5, the V gene TRBV20-1; D not certain. Looked up from germline, CDR1 is DFQATT and CDR2 is SNEGSKA (reference sequence). The length of the CDR3 is 11 residues. DNA of the CDR3: TGCAGTGCTTGTAGCAAAGAGACCCAGAACTTC. It specifies CSACSKETQNF.

A word on this clonotype: The junction and the germline gene differ at one end; a read error may be behind it. The gene calls are TRBV12-3 or TRBV12-4 and TRBJ2-6; weak D call: TRBD2 (5 bases). This CDR3 is 15 amino acids long. The CDR3 region is CVSKPPGTEANVLTF. In nucleotides, the CDR3 is TGTGTCAGCAAGCCCCCGGGAACTGAGGCCAACGTCCTGACTTTC.